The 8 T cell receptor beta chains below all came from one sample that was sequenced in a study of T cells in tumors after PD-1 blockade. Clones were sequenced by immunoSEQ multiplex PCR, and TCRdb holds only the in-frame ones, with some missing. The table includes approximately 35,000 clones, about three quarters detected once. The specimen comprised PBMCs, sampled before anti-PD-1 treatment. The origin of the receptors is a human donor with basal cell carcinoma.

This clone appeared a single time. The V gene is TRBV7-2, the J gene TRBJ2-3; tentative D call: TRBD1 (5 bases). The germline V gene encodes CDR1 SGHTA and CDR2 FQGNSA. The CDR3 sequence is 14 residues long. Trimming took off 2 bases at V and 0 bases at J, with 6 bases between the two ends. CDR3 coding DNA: TGTGCCAGCAGCTTACAGGGCAGCACAGATACGCAGTATTTT. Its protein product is CASSLQGSTDTQYF.

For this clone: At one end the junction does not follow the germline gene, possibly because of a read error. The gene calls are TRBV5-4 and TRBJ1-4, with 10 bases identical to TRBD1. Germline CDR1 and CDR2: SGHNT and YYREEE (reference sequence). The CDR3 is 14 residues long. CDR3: CANSLGQGTEKLFF. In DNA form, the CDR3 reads TGTGCCAACAGCCTGGGACAGGGGACGGAAAAACTGTTTTTT. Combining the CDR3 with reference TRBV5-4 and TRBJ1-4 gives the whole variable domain ETGVTQSPTHLIKTRGQQVTLRCSSQSGHNTVSWYQQALGQGPQFIFQYYREEENGRGNFPPRFSGLQFPNYSSELNVNALELDDSALYLCANSLGQGTEKLFFGSGTQLSVL.

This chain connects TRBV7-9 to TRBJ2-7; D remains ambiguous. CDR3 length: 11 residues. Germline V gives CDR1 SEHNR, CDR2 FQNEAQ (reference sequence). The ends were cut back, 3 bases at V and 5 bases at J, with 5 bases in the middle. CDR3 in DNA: TGTGCCAGCAGCTTTCTCCACGAGCAGTACTTC. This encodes CASSFLHEQYF.

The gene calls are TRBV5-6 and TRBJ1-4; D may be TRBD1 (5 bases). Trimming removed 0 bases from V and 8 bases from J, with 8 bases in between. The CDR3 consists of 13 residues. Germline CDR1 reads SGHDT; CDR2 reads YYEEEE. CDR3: CASSLGQTEKLFF. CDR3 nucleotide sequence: TGTGCCAGCAGCTTGGGACAGACCGAAAAACTGTTTTTT. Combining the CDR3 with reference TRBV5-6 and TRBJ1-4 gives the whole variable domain DAGVTQSPTHLIKTRGQQVTLRCSPKSGHDTVSWYQQALGQGPQFIFQYYEEEERQRGNFPDRFSGHQFPNYSSELNVNALLLGDSALYLCASSLGQTEKLFFGSGTQLSVL.

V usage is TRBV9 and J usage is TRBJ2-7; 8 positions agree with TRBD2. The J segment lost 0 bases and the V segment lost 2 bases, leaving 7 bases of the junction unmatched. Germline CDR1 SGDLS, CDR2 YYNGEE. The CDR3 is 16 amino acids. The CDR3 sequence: CASSVASGGVSYEQYF. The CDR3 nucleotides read TGTGCCAGCAGCGTCGCCAGCGGGGGAGTCTCCTACGAGCAGTACTTC. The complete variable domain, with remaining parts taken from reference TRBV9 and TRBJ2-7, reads DSGVTQTPKHLITATGQRVTLRCSPRSGDLSVYWYQQSLDQGLQFLIQYYNGEERAKGNILERFSAQQFPDLHSELNLSSLELGDSALYFCASSVASGGVSYEQYFGPGTRLTVT.

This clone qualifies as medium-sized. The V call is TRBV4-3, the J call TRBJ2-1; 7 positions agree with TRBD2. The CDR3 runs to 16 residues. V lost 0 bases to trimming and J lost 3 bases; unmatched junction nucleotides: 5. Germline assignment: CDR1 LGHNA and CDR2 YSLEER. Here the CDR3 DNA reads TGCGCCAGCAGCCAAGATTGGTCTAGCGGCTACAATGAGCAGTTCTTC. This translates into CASSQDWSSGYNEQFF.

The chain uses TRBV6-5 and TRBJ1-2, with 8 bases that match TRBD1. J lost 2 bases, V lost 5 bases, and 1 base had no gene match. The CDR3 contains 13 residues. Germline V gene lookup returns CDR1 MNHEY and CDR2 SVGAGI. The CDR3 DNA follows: TGTGCCAGCAGTCGACAGGGGAACTATGGCTACACCTTC. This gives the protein CASSRQGNYGYTF.

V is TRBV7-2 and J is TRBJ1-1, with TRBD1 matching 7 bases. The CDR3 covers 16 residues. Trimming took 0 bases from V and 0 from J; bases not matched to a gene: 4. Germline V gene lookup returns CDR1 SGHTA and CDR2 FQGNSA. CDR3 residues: CASSLAGQRLNTEAFF. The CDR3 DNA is TGTGCCAGCAGCTTAGCGGGACAGCGATTGAACACTGAAGCTTTCTTT. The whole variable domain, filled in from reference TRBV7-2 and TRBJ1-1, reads GAGVSQSPSNKVTEKGKDVELRCDPISGHTALYWYRQSLGQGLEFLIYFQGNSAPDKSGLPSDRFSAERTGGSVSTLTIQRTQQEDSAVYLCASSLAGQRLNTEAFFGQGTRLTVV.